The 17 T cell receptor beta chains given below trace back to one sample, sequenced in a study of shared clonotypes between healthy human individuals. Libraries were prepared by immunoSEQ multiplex PCR; TCRdb keeps only in-frame clonotypes and omits some of them. The table includes some 2,500,000 clones, roughly 90% detected once. The sequencing sample was made of naive CD4+ T cells from PBMCs. Described subset: CD45RA+ positively selected. The receptors shown here come from a man aged 18 to 29 in good health. Some clones in this sample may be carry-over from other donors' samples.

V usage is TRBV5-1 and J usage is TRBJ2-1; D gene uncertain. From germline, CDR1 is SGHRS and CDR2 YFSETQ. The CDR3 covers 14 residues. V was pared by 0 bases and J by 9 bases, with 13 bases between. The CDR3 reads CASSLVELKGEQFF. DNA for the CDR3: TGCGCCAGCAGCTTGGTAGAACTTAAGGGTGAGCAGTTCTTC. Based on the CDR3 plus reference TRBV5-1 and TRBJ2-1, the full variable domain is KAGVTQTPRYLIKTRGQQVTLSCSPISGHRSVSWYQQTPGQGLQFLFEYFSETQRNKGNFPGRFSGRQFSNSRSEMNVSTLELGDSALYLCASSLVELKGEQFFGPGTRLTVL.

V gene TRBV6-1 combines with J gene TRBJ2-7; a possible D gene is TRBD2 (6 bases). CDR1 and CDR2 from the germline V gene are MNHNS and SASEGT. This CDR3 has 15 residues. The V end lost 3 bases, the J end lost 9 bases, and 21 bases lay between the germline ends. The CDR3 sequence: CASSEGRTGGVGQYF. In DNA form, the CDR3 reads TGTGCCAGCAGTGAGGGTCGGACGGGCGGGGTCGGGCAGTACTTC.

V gene TRBV7-3 combines with J gene TRBJ1-2; TRBD1 is a possible D gene (5 bases). Trimming took off 0 bases at V and 8 bases at J, with 10 bases between the two ends. The CDR3 consists of 13 residues. CDR1 and CDR2 from the germline V gene are SGHTA and FQGTGA. CDR3 sequence: CASSLTGQVGYTF. The CDR3 DNA is TGTGCCAGCAGCTTAACCGGACAAGTAGGCTACACCTTC.

The V call is TRBV5-1, the J call TRBJ2-1; D is possibly TRBD2 (5 bases). The CDR3 totals 16 residues. Trimming pared 4 bases from V and 0 bases from J, leaving 14 bases between. Germline V gene data show CDR1 as SGHRS and CDR2 as YFSETQ. CDR3 sequence: CASSPRFGSSYNEQFF. The CDR3 coding sequence is TGCGCCAGCAGCCCGAGGTTTGGGAGCTCCTACAATGAGCAGTTCTTC.

This chain joins TRBV18 and TRBJ2-7; D not resolved. Trimming stripped 4 bases from V and 7 bases from J, with 8 bases between. The CDR3 has 11 amino acids. The germline V gene has CDR1 KGHSH and CDR2 LQKENI. This CDR3 is CASSRGWEQYF. Written as DNA, the CDR3 is TGTGCCAGCTCACGGGGTTGGGAGCAGTACTTC.

V is TRBV7-6 and J is TRBJ1-1; D is perhaps TRBD1 (5 bases). The CDR3 runs 14 residues. V was clipped by 2 bases and J by 3 bases, with 10 bases between them. The germline V gene encodes CDR1 SGHVS and CDR2 FNYEAQ. The CDR3 protein is CASSLSGGYTEAFF. The CDR3 DNA reads as TGTGCCAGCAGCTTAAGTGGGGGGTACACTGAAGCTTTCTTT.

The J gene is TRBJ2-7, the V gene TRBV6-1; the match to TRBD2 covers 8 bases. This CDR3 has 16 residues. Germline values: CDR1 MNHNS, CDR2 SASEGT. V trimming: 1 base; J trimming: 0 bases; junction bases outside the gene matches: 5. The CDR3 nucleotides are TGTGCCAGCAGTGAAGAGGCACTAGCGGACTCCTACGAGCAGTACTTC. Translation: CASSEEALADSYEQYF.

This chain connects TRBV29-1 to TRBJ2-5; 7 positions match TRBD2. The end of the DNA fits TRBJ2-7 better, so the J call may be wrong. Germline CDR1 and CDR2: SQVTM and ANQGSEA. The CDR3 contains 14 residues. CDR3 nucleotides: TGCAGCGTTTCTGGGAGGGCCCGGTGGTACGAGCAGTACTTC. Its protein is CSVSGRARWYEQYF.

J is TRBJ1-5 and V is TRBV10-3; a weak D match, TRBD1 (5 bases). CDR1 is ENHRY and CDR2 is SYGVKD in the germline V gene. This CDR3 is 16 amino acids long. Trimming shortened V by 1 base and J by 3 bases, and 13 bases separated the two germline ends. CDR3 in amino acids: CAISEFSRQTNQPQHF. CDR3 coding DNA: TGTGCCATCAGTGAGTTTAGTCGACAGACCAATCAGCCCCAGCATTTT.

The chain has TRBV5-1 and TRBJ2-7; maybe TRBD2 (6 bases). The ends were cut back, 1 base at V and 5 bases at J, with 16 bases in the middle. The length of the CDR3 is 15 residues. CDR1 is SGHRS and CDR2 is YFSETQ in the germline V gene. The CDR3 DNA reads as TGCGCCAGCAGCTTGTACGGGAGCCTATTCGACGAGCAGTACTTC. It codes for CASSLYGSLFDEQYF.

The chain carries TRBV6-5 and TRBJ2-1, with D possibly matching TRBD2 (6 bases). The CDR3 is 14 residues long. Deletions cut 0 bases from V and 7 bases from J, with 10 bases between. The germline V gene has CDR1 MNHEY and CDR2 SVGAGI. CDR3 residues: CASSYSNGGNEQFF. CDR3 bases: TGTGCCAGCAGTTACTCGAACGGGGGAAATGAGCAGTTCTTC.

The rearrangement links TRBV11-2 to TRBJ2-2; D perhaps matches TRBD2 (5 bases). The germline V and J ends were trimmed by 4 bases and 3 bases, with 9 bases remaining between them. The CDR3 runs to 14 residues. The germline V gene encodes CDR1 SGHAT and CDR2 FQNNGV. DNA of the CDR3: TGTGCCAGCAGCTCCCCGAGGGACACCGGGGAGCTGTTTTTT. It is translated as CASSSPRDTGELFF.

A remark on this clone: The sample carries other DNA sequences with the same CDR3. V is TRBV2 and J is TRBJ1-1; TRBD1 matches 10 bases. The CDR3 length is 15 residues. Per the germline V gene, CDR1 is SNHLY and CDR2 is FYNNEI. Germline trimming cut 6 bases from V and 5 bases from J; bases unmatched to any gene: 9. The CDR3 sequence: CASSRQGARNTEAFF. In DNA, the CDR3 is TGTGCCAGCAGCCGACAGGGGGCGCGTAATACTGAAGCTTTCTTT.

V usage is TRBV4-3 and J usage is TRBJ2-4; 13 nucleotides agree with TRBD2. Trimming cost V 4 bases and J 5 bases; bases outside gene matches: 5. Germline V gives CDR1 LGHNA, CDR2 YSLEER. CDR3 length: 16 residues. CDR3 in amino acids: CASSPGTSGTENIQYF. The DNA for the CDR3 is TGCGCCAGCAGCCCAGGGACTAGCGGGACCGAAAACATTCAGTACTTC.

The rearrangement links TRBV6-5 to TRBJ2-3; 10 nucleotides line up with TRBD2. The V and J ends lost 6 bases and 6 bases, in that order; junction bases with no gene match: 9. Germline V gene data show CDR1 as MNHEY and CDR2 as SVGAGI. This CDR3 spans 15 amino acids. The DNA for the CDR3 is TGTGCCAGCAGAGCTAGCGGGAGAGGGCCGGATACGCAGTATTTT. Residues: CASRASGRGPDTQYF.

V and J are TRBV7-2 and TRBJ2-5; D is unclear. CDR3 length: 14 residues. Germline values: CDR1 SGHTA, CDR2 FQGNSA. The V and J ends lost 5 bases and 5 bases respectively, with 15 bases between them. CDR3 bases: TGTGCCAGCAGCCCAACATATAACCGGGAGACCCAGTACTTC. Its protein is CASSPTYNRETQYF.

This clone was counted once. The CDR3 DNA reads as TGTGCCAGCAGCGTATCTGCAAACAGGGCTTTGGAGCAGTACTTC. Its protein product is CASSVSANRALEQYF. The rearrangement uses TRBV9 and TRBJ2-7; weak D call: TRBD1 (6 bases). Germline V gene data show CDR1 as SGDLS and CDR2 as YYNGEE. This CDR3 has 15 amino acids. Trimming shortened V by 1 base and J by 7 bases, and 18 bases separated the two germline ends.